Given below is one TCR beta chain in context. The CDR3 is 20 amino acids. Unmatched junction bases numbered 23, after V lost 8 bases and J lost 1 base. CDR1 is SQVTM, CDR2 ANQGSEA, per germline. These data are taken from a study of blood T cell repertoires in COVID-19. Looking at the study overall: Samples came from the United States, Italy and Spain, spanning acute and convalescent COVID-19.

In the original workflow: Amplification of reference gene primers provided the estimated nucleated cell counts. Here immunoSEQ multiplex PCR was the method, and the copy in TCRdb shows in-frame clones only, minus some. That table supplies the V and J calls and clone size; D and trimming were determined from the DNA. The repertoire holds 150,000 to 200,000 clones, with about nine tenths as singletons. All recovered Cohort 3 donors got two negative PCRs, got clearance, or saw symptom resolution. The source is a woman in her 30s who had recovered from COVID-19. This sequence joins TRBV29-1 and TRBJ1-1, with 12 bases that match TRBD1. Sequencing was done on a sample of PBMCs or T cells enriched from blood (not recorded which). CDR3 nucleotide sequence: TGCAGCACGACGGGGGGCTCGATGGGGACAGGGGGCGAGTGGAACACTGAAGCTTTCTTT. This translates into CSTTGGSMGTGGEWNTEAFF.